One T cell receptor beta chain is described in this entry. The antigen is not known. The sample belongs to a study of cytomegalovirus exposure and HLA in healthy donors. Whole-study findings and limits: Within a later analysis, the majority of CMV-associated TCR beta chains appeared HLA-restricted. Presence/absence results assume similar sequencing depth per donor, which may not hold.

This CDR3 region has 15 residues. Germline-derived CDR1 and CDR2 are KGHSH and LQKENI. V lost 2 bases and J 5 bases, leaving 16 bases between the germline ends. PCR involved 60 Vbeta and 13 Jbeta primers. Profiling relied on immunoSEQ multiplex PCR, and the TCRdb table lists in-frame clones only, not all of them. The sample includes about 180,000 clones, over 70% of them seen just once. The V call is TRBV18, the J call TRBJ2-7, with D possibly being TRBD1 (6 bases). The source of this sequence is a young woman in good health and CMV-seronegative. The sample was PBMCs. The CDR3 sequence: CASSPSRGTLHEQYF. The CDR3 DNA follows: TGTGCCAGCTCACCATCCAGGGGCACTCTCCACGAGCAGTACTTC.